The 5 T cell receptor beta chains below all came from one sample that was sequenced in a study of glioma-infiltrating T cells after dendritic cell vaccination. The protocol was immunoSEQ multiplex PCR, while the TCRdb copy is restricted to in-frame clones and leaves out a portion. This table holds some 60,000 clones, about four fifths found once. The sample's time point: after dendritic cell vaccination, including at tumor progression/relapse. The source material was blood, sampled after dendritic cell vaccination. All receptors come from a human donor with glioblastoma.

The rearrangement uses TRBV30 and TRBJ1-1, with D tentatively TRBD1 (6 bases). The CDR3 has 13 residues. Germline CDR1 reads GTSNPN; CDR2 reads SVGIG (reference sequence). V gave up 2 bases and J gave up 3 bases, with 10 bases separating them. This CDR3 reads CAWSRQAYTEAFF. The CDR3 nucleotides read TGTGCCTGGAGTAGACAGGCGTACACTGAAGCTTTCTTT. Full variable domain (remainder filled in from reference TRBV30 and TRBJ1-1): SQTIHQWPATLVQPVGSPLSLECTVEGTSNPNLYWYRQAAGRGLQLLFYSVGIGQISSEVPQNLSASRPQDRQFILSSKKLLLSDSGFYLCAWSRQAYTEAFFGQGTRLTVV.

The chain employs TRBV5-4 and TRBJ2-7; no clear D. Trimming removed 3 bases from V and 2 bases from J, with 15 bases in between. This CDR3 spans 15 amino acids. CDR1 SGHNT and CDR2 YYREEE come from the germline V gene (reference sequence). In DNA, the CDR3 is TGTGCCAGCAGCTCCTACAGCAAAAACCCCTACGAGCAGTACTTC. Amino acids: CASSSYSKNPYEQYF.

The chain links TRBV19 to TRBJ1-1; D gene unclear. V shed 6 bases and J shed 1 base, with 9 bases lying between them. The CDR3 spans 13 residues. CDR1 is LNHDA and CDR2 is SQIVND in the germline V gene (reference sequence). This CDR3 reads CASRLQKNTEAFF. CDR3 coding DNA: TGTGCCAGTAGGTTGCAGAAGAACACTGAAGCTTTCTTT.

The chain has TRBV28 and TRBJ1-2; 8 positions match TRBD1. V shed 3 bases, J shed 5 bases, and the junction held 17 bases outside the gene matches. CDR1 is MDHEN, CDR2 SYDVKM, per germline. CDR3 size: 18 residues. CDR3 DNA: TGTGCCAGCAGTTTGCCCGGGACAGGAGGATGGAGGGAATATGGCTACACCTTC. This sequence encodes CASSLPGTGGWREYGYTF.

CDR3 DNA: TGTGCCAGCAGTTACGGGGCGCACACAGATACGCAGTATTTT. Amino acid sequence: CASSYGAHTDTQYF. The V gene is TRBV6-6, the J gene TRBJ2-3; the D gene is possibly TRBD1 (5 bases). This CDR3 comprises 14 residues. V was shortened by 2 bases and J by 2 bases, with 8 bases between the two germline ends. Germline-derived CDR1 and CDR2 are MNHNY and SVGAGI (reference sequence).